This TCR beta chain was sequenced during a study of T cells expressing NK-cell markers. Looking at the study overall: Repertoire data for TCR beta were derived from sorted T cells (CD3+CD56+NKG2C+, CD3+CD56+NKG2C- and CD3+CD56-NKG2C+). Study-wide results and limits: There were a few donors in whom these clonotypes also led the CD3+CD56-NKG2C+ fraction. Top CD8+ clonotypes included the dominant CD3+CD56+NKG2C+ clonotypes in several donors. Certain NKG2C+ T cell clones were expanded, and their HCMV specificity remained unclear.

As to this clonotype: Its cognate antigen is unknown.

The CDR3 length is 13 residues. Germline CDR1 reads ENHRY; CDR2 reads SYGVKD. TCRdb reanalyzed the 5' RACE reads, giving one entry per CDR3 protein sequence and no DNA. In all, the sample yields fewer than 400,000 distinct CDR3 sequences. The chain has TRBV10-3 and TRBJ1-2. The receptor was derived from a man aged 18-69 years in good health. The sequenced material came from blood T cells: a sorted CD56 or NKG2C T cell subset, CD4+ or CD8+ T cells, or bulk PBMC T cells (not recorded which). The CDR3 sequence: CAISDKGLSGYTF.